This T cell receptor beta chain was sequenced during a study of brain T cells in children with intractable seizures. Assay: immunoSEQ multiplex PCR; the TCRdb copy retains only in-frame clones and omits some. The sample holds 110,000 or so clones, approximately 94% seen once. CDR3 length equals 18 residues. CDR1 is LNHNV and CDR2 is YYDKDF in the germline V gene (reference sequence). Losses at the gene ends were 4 bases for V and 0 bases for J; bases not matched to a gene: 6. This sequence originates from a boy under three years old with hemimegalencephaly and intractable seizures. The chain recombines TRBV15 with TRBJ2-4, with TRBD2 matching over 13 bases. The source was peripheral blood, collected at surgery. This CDR3 is CATSIPGLAGIAKNIQYF. CDR3 bases: TGTGCCACCAGCATACCGGGACTAGCGGGGATAGCCAAAAACATTCAGTACTTC.